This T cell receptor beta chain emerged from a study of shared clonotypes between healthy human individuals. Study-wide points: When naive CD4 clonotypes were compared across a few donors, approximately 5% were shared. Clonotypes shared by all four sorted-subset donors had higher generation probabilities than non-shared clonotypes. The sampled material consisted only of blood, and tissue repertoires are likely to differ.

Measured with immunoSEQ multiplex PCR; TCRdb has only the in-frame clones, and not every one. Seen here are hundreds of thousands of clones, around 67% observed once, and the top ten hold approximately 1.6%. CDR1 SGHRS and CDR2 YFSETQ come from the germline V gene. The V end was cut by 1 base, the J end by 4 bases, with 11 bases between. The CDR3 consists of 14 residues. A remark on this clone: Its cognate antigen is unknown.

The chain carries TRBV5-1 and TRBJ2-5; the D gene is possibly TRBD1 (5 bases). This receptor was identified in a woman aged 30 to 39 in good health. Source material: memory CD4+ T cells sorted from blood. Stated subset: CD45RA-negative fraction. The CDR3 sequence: CASSLTGLGETQYF. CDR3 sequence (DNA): TGCGCCAGCAGCTTGACAGGATTAGGAGAGACCCAGTACTTC.